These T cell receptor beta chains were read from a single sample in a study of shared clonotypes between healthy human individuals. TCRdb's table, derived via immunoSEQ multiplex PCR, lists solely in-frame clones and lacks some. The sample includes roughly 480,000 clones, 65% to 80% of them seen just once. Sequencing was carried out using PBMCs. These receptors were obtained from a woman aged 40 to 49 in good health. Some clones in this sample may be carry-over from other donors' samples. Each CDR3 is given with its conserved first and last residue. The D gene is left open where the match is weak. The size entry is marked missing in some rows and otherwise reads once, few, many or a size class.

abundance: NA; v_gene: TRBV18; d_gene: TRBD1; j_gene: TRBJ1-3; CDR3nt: TGTGCCAGCTCACCACAACCAGGGGGAGAAAACACCATATATTTT; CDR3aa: CASSPQPGGENTIYF
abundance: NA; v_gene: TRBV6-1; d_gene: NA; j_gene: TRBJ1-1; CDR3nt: TGTGCCAGCAGGAAAGGGGGGAAGGACACTGAAGCTTTCTTT; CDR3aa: CASRKGGKDTEAFF
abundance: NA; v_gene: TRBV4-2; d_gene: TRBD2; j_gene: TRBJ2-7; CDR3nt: TGTGCCAGCAGCCAAGATGGTGGAACGGGAGGGTACGAGCAGTACTTC; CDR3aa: CASSQDGGTGGYEQYF
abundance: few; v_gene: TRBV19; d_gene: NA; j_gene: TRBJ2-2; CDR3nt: TGTGCCAGTAGTCCACGGACAGCGAACACCGGGGAGCTGTTTTTT; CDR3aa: CASSPRTANTGELFF
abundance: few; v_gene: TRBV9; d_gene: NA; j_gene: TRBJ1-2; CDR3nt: TGTGCCAGCAGCGCAGACCCGGGGGGGACGAGCGGCTACACCTTC; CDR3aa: CASSADPGGTSGYTF
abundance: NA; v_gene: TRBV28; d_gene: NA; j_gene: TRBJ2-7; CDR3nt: TGTGCCAGCAGTTTACCAGAATCCTACGAGCAGTACTTC; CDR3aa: CASSLPESYEQYF
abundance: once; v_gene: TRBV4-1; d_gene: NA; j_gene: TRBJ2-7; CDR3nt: TGCGCCAGCAGCCAAGTCGGTTTAGCCCGAGGGAACGAGCAGTACTTC; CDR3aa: CASSQVGLARGNEQYF
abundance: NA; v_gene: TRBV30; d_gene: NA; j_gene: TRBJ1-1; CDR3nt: TGTGCCTGGAGTCCGGGACGTAACACTGAAGCTTTCTTT; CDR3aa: CAWSPGRNTEAFF
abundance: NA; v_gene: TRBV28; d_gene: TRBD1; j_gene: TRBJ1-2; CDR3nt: TGTGCCAGCAAGCTAGGACAGGGTCCTTATGGCTACACCTTC; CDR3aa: CASKLGQGPYGYTF
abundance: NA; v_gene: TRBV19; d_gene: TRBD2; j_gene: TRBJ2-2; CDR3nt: TGTGCCAGTAGCACTAGCGCTAACACCGGGGAGCTGTTTTTT; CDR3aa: CASSTSANTGELFF
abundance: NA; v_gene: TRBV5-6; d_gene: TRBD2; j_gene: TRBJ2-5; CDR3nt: TGTGCCAGCAGCTTGGCCGGCTTCTCGGCTAGCGGGAAAGAGACCCAGTACTTC; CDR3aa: CASSLAGFSASGKETQYF
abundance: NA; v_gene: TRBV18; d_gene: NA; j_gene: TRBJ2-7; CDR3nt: TGTGCCAGCTCACCACGGTTTAGCGCTAGATACGAGCAGTACTTC; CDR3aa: CASSPRFSARYEQYF
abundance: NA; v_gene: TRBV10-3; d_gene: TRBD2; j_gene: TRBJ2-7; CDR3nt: TGTGCCATCAAGGAGGGACTAGCGGGAGGGCCGAAGACCTACGAGCAGTACTTC; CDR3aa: CAIKEGLAGGPKTYEQYF
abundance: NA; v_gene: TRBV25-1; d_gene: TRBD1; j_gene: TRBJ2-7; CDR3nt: TGTGCCAGCAGTGGATCGGGGACAGGGCGCTACGAGCAGTACTTC; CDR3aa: CASSGSGTGRYEQYF
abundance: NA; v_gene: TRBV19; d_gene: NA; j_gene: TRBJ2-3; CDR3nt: TGTGCCAGCAGTCCCTCCGCGGCTACAGATACGCAGTATTTT; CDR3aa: CASSPSAATDTQYF
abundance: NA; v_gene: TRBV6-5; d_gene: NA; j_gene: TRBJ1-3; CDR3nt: TGTGCCAGCAGTTACTCGACGGGGGCGAGAGGAAACACCATATATTTT; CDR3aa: CASSYSTGARGNTIYF
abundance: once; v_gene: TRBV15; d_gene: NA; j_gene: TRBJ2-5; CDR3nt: TGTGCCACCAGCGGACCCTTTACAGAGACCCAGTACTTC; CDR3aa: CATSGPFTETQYF
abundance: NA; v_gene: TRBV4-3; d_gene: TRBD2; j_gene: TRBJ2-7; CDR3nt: TGCGCCAGCAGCCAAGAAGCCACGGGACTAGCGCCCTACGAGCAGTACTTC; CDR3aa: CASSQEATGLAPYEQYF
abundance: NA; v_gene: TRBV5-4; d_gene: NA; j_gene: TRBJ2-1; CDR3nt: TGTGCCAGCGGACCAAGCGGAACCTACAATGAGCAGTTCTTC; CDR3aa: CASGPSGTYNEQFF
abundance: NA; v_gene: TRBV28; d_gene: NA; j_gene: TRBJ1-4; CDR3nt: TGTGCCAGCAGCACCAATAATGAAAAACTGTTTTTT; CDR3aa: CASSTNNEKLFF
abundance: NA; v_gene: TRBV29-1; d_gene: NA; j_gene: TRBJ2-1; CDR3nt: TGCAGCGTCGTAGGGAACAATGAGCAGTTCTTC; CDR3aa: CSVVGNNEQFF
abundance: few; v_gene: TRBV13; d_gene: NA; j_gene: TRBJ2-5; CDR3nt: TGTGCCAGCACCACCGGTGGCTCGTGGGGCCAAGAGACCCAGTACTTC; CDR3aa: CASTTGGSWGQETQYF
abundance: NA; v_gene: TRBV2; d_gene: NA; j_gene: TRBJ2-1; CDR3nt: TGTGCCAGCACTGCGGACTTAAACAATGAGCAGTTCTTC; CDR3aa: CASTADLNNEQFF
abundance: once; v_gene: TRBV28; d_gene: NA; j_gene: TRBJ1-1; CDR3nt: TGTGGAGGCGGAACTGAAGCTTTCTTT; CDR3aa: CGGGTEAFF
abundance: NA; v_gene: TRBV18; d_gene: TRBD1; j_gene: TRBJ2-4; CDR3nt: TGTGCCAGCTCACCACTCGTCCCCTGGGGACAGGGGGACATTCAGTACTTC; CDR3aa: CASSPLVPWGQGDIQYF
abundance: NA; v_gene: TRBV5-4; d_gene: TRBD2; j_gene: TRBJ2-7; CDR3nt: TGTGCCAGCAGCGGGACTAGCGGGAGTTTTGGCGGGGAGCAGTACTTC; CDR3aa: CASSGTSGSFGGEQYF
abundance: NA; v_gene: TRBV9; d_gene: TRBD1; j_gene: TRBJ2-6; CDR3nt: TGTGCCAGCAGCACCCGGACAGGGTACGCCTTTAGGTCTGGGGCCAACGTCCTGACTTTC; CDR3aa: CASSTRTGYAFRSGANVLTF
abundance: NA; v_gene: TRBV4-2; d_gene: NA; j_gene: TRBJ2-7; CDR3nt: TGTGCCAGCAGCCAAGAGCGGGCAGGCGGTTGGTCTCAGTACTTC; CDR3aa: CASSQERAGGWSQYF
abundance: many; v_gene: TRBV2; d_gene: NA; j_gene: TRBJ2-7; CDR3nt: TGTGCCAGCAGGGCAGATACCTACGAGCAGTACTTC; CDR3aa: CASRADTYEQYF
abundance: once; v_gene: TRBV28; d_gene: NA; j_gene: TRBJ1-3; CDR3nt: TGTGCCAGCAGTTTTCCAGCAGGATCCACCATATATTTT; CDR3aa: CASSFPAGSTIYF
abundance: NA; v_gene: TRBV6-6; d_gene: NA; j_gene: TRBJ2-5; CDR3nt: TGTGCCAGCGGAGGGACCTCAGGGACCCAGTACTTC; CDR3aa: CASGGTSGTQYF
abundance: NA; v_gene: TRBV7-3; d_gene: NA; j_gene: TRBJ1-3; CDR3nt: TGTGCCAGCAGCTTAGGCAGAGACTCTGGAAACACCATATATTTT; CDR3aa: CASSLGRDSGNTIYF
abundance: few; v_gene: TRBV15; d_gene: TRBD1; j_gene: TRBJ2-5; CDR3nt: TGTGCCACCAGCAGAGACCGGGACAGGGGCGAGACCCAGTACTTC; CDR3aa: CATSRDRDRGETQYF
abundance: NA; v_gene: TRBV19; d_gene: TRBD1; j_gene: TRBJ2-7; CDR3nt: TGTGCCAGTAGTATGAGAGGGGGCGGCTACGAGCAGTACTTC; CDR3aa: CASSMRGGGYEQYF
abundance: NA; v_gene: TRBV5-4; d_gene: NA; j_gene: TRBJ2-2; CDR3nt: TGTGCCAGCAGCTTGGACCAGATGAACACCGGGGAGCTGTTTTTT; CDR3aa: CASSLDQMNTGELFF
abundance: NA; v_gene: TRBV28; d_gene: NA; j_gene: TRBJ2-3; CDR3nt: TGTGCCAGCAGTTTTAACCCTAGCACAGATACGCAGTATTTT; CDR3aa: CASSFNPSTDTQYF
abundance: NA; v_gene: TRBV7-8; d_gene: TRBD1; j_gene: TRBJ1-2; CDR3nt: TGTGCCAGCAGCTACAGGGGGCGCTTAAACTATGGCTACACCTTC; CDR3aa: CASSYRGRLNYGYTF
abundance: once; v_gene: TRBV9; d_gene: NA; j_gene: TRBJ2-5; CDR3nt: TGTGCCAGCAGCGCCTCGGACTCCCGGCCGGCCCAGTACTTC; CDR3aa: CASSASDSRPAQYF
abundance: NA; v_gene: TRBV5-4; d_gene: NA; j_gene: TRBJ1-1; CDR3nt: TGTGCCAGCAGCTTTGGAGACCTGAACACTGAAGCTTTCTTT; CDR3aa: CASSFGDLNTEAFF
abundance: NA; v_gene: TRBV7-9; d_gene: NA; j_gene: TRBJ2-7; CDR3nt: TGTGCCAGCAGCTTCTCGGACGAGCAGTACTTC; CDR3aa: CASSFSDEQYF
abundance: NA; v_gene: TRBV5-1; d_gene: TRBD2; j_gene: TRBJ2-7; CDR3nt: TGCGCCAGCAGCCCAGCTAGCGGGGGCTACGAGCAGTACTTC; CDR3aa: CASSPASGGYEQYF
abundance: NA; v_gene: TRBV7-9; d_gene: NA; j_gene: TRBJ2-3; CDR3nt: TGTGCCAGCAGCTTAAAGCGGAGCACAGATACGCAGTATTTT; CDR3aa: CASSLKRSTDTQYF
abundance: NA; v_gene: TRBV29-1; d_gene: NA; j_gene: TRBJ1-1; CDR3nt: TGCAGCGTTGAAGAGAGGTTGAGCTTTTGGGACACTGAAGCTTTCTTT; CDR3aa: CSVEERLSFWDTEAFF
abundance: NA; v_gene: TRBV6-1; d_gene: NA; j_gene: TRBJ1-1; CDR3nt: TGTGCCAGCGGCAAGAAGGGGACTGAAGCTTTCTTT; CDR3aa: CASGKKGTEAFF
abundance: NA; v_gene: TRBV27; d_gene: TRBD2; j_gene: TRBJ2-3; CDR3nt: TGTGTTTCGAGGGGCAGCGGGAGCCCAGATACGCAGTATTTT; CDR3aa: CVSRGSGSPDTQYF
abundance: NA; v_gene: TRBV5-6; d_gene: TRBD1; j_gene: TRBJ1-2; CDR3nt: TGTGCCAGCAGCCTTCCCGGACAGGAAGGCTATGGCTACACCTTC; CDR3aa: CASSLPGQEGYGYTF
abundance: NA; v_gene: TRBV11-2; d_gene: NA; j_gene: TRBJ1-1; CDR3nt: TGTGCCAGCAGCTTCATCGGGGTGAGGCACACTGAAGCTTTCTTT; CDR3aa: CASSFIGVRHTEAFF